A selection of T cell receptor beta chains follows, all from one sample in a study of T-cell memory formation after mild COVID-19. TCRdb reprocessed the 5' RACE reads via MiXCR and lists one record per CDR3 protein. Altogether over 500,000 distinct CDR3 sequences are present, around a sixth being singletons, with the ten largest covering roughly 7.7%. Sequencing was done on a sample of PBMCs or a T cell subset sorted from them (not recorded which). Source of these receptors: an adult woman who had mild COVID-19 (a few samples of this study predate the infection). Cell type and time point are not known. Both conserved end residues are part of each CDR3. Clone size is stated in some rows and not others, as once, few, many or a class when expanded.

v_call	clone_size	j_call	cdr3_aa
TRBV24-1	few	TRBJ2-4	CATSDFKTGYVQYF
TRBV11-2	few	TRBJ2-2	CASSLDILAGGLGELFF
TRBV10-3	few	TRBJ1-5	CATKQGTNQPQHF
TRBV15	NA	TRBJ2-3	CATSRVPSVRVSDTQYF
TRBV12-3/TRBV12-4	few	TRBJ1-1	CASSQSVYTEAFF
TRBV4-2	few	TRBJ2-3	CASSPEISGGGTDTQYF
TRBV6-5	NA	TRBJ1-4	CASSYLSQGIETNEKLFF
TRBV12-3/TRBV12-4	many	TRBJ2-3	CASSLAAGTTDTQYF
TRBV14	few	TRBJ1-1	CASTFLTNEAFF
TRBV6-5	many	TRBJ2-1	CASSYSGQGASAEQFF
TRBV27	many	TRBJ2-3	CASRAASTDTQYF
TRBV24-1	few	TRBJ2-3	CATSPQGVGGDTQYF
TRBV3-1	few	TRBJ2-6	CASSPGTVWSGANVLTF
TRBV4-1	NA	TRBJ1-6	CASSLNTGQGNSPLHF
TRBV25-1	NA	TRBJ1-1	CASSEQYEAFF
TRBV7-9	NA	TRBJ2-1	CASSQLGLASNEQFF
TRBV20-1	few	TRBJ2-3	CSAQDRDGTDTQYF
TRBV20-1	few	TRBJ2-3	CSARIPGLVADTQYF
TRBV7-2	few	TRBJ1-2	CASRPGTSGYTF
TRBV7-2	few	TRBJ1-2	CASSAQVGKGYTF
TRBV7-8	NA	TRBJ2-5	CASSIHRGGRETQYF
TRBV12-3/TRBV12-4	NA	TRBJ2-3	CASSPRGKGDTDTQYF